This T cell receptor beta chain was identified in a study of T cells in Graves' hyperthyroidism and ophthalmopathy. In the case of this clonotype: Its antigen is undetermined.

The CDR3 regions of TCR beta were amplified from RNA transcripts. A set of HTBI primers served as the primers for a first-round RT-PCR of the TCR CDR3. In TCRdb, the multiplex PCR reads were re-called with MiXCR into one record per CDR3 protein. The data hold approximately 640,000 distinct CDR3 sequences, with under 20% observed a single time. Study results and caveats: In validation, the model predicted ophthalmopathy. These predictions came a median about 6.5 months before onset. The majority of expanded thyroid clonotypes above 0.001 also appeared in blood.

The CDR3 has 18 amino acids. The J segment lost 3 bases and the V segment lost 1 base, leaving 11 bases of the junction unmatched. The V gene's germline CDR1 is SEHNR and CDR2 FQNEAQ (reference sequence). The sequence was obtained from a woman aged 25 to 39 with Graves' hyperthyroidism. The rearrangement joins TRBV7-9 to TRBJ2-2; 7 nucleotides match TRBD2. The sample taken for sequencing was blood. The CDR3 DNA reads TGTGCCAGCAGCTTAGACTTTTCGGGAGGAGTAGACACCGGGGAGCTGTTTTTT. Translating gives CASSLDFSGGVDTGELFF.